Presented here are 18 T cell receptor beta chains from one specimen sequenced in a study of blood T cell repertoires in COVID-19. Measured with immunoSEQ multiplex PCR; TCRdb has only the in-frame clones, and not every one. This table has 200,000 to 250,000 clones, 86% appearing once. Sample: PBMCs or T cells enriched from blood (not recorded which). The receptors were gathered from a man in his forties who had recovered from COVID-19.

The chain recombines TRBV6-5 with TRBJ1-1, with 7 bases matching TRBD1. With 6 bases clipped from V and 3 bases from J, the junction kept 7 bases outside the gene matches. From germline, CDR1 is MNHEY and CDR2 SVGAGI. The CDR3 sequence is 14 residues long. The CDR3 spells CASRKGADHTEAFF. CDR3 nucleotide sequence: TGTGCCAGCAGAAAGGGGGCGGACCACACTGAAGCTTTCTTT.

This clone turned up a few times. CDR3 loop: CASSPNREGTSPLHF. In nucleotides, the CDR3 is TGTGCCAGTAGTCCCAACAGGGAAGGAACTTCACCCCTCCACTTT. This sequence joins TRBV19 and TRBJ1-6, with D possibly being TRBD1 (6 bases). Looked up from germline, CDR1 is LNHDA and CDR2 is SQIVND (reference sequence). This CDR3 spans 15 amino acids. The V end lost 5 bases, the J end lost 9 bases, and 17 bases lay between the germline ends.

This chain links TRBV2 with TRBJ2-2; 9 bases line up with TRBD2. After removal of 11 bases from V and 5 bases from J, the junction contained 9 bases not matched to a gene. From germline, CDR1 is SNHLY and CDR2 FYNNEI. The CDR3 contains 14 residues. The CDR3 nucleotides are TGTGCCTCGCGGGAGGGCCTGGGAACCGGGGAGCTGTTTTTT. Amino acid sequence: CASREGLGTGELFF.

This sequence joins TRBV3-1 (or the pseudogene TRBV3-2) and TRBJ1-4; D may be TRBD1 (5 bases). From germline, CDR1 is LGHDT and CDR2 YNNKEL (reference sequence). The V and J ends lost 4 bases and 5 bases respectively, with 20 bases between them. The CDR3 loop spans 17 amino acids. The CDR3 bases are TGTGCCAGCAGCCCCTCCCCCCACATTGGGGGGAATGAAAAACTGTTTTTT. Translating gives CASSPSPHIGGNEKLFF.

The gene calls are TRBV5-1 and TRBJ2-7; TRBD2 might be the D (6 bases). V was clipped by 0 bases and J by 5 bases, with 18 bases between them. CDR3 length equals 16 residues. Germline-derived CDR1 and CDR2 are SGHRS and YFSETQ. The CDR3 spells CASSLEFQGLPHEQYF. The CDR3 bases are TGCGCCAGCAGCTTGGAATTCCAGGGACTTCCCCACGAGCAGTACTTC. Looking up the rest from reference TRBV5-1 and TRBJ2-7 gives the full variable domain: KAGVTQTPRYLIKTRGQQVTLSCSPISGHRSVSWYQQTPGQGLQFLFEYFSETQRNKGNFPGRFSGRQFSNSRSEMNVSTLELGDSALYLCASSLEFQGLPHEQYFGPGTRLTVT.

This chain links TRBV7-2 with TRBJ2-7; 9 bases align to TRBD1. The germline V gene has CDR1 SGHTA and CDR2 FQGNSA. This CDR3 is 14 amino acids long. With 6 bases clipped from V and 5 bases from J, the junction kept 8 bases outside the gene matches. CDR3 in amino acids: CASRVGQGYHEQYF. The CDR3 nucleotides are TGTGCCAGCAGGGTTGGACAGGGGTACCACGAGCAGTACTTC.

The chain is built from TRBV7-9 and TRBJ2-1, with 7 bases fitting TRBD2. Trimming cost V 1 base and J 6 bases; bases outside gene matches: 9. The germline V gene encodes CDR1 SEHNR and CDR2 FQNEAQ (reference sequence). The CDR3 sequence is 16 residues long. The CDR3 here is CASSLVRDYTSNEQFF. The CDR3 nucleotides are TGTGCCAGCAGCTTAGTCCGGGACTACACTTCCAATGAGCAGTTCTTC.

The genes are TRBV27 and TRBJ1-2; TRBD1 matches 9 bases. J was trimmed by 5 bases and V by 6 bases; bases with no gene match: 10. CDR1 and CDR2 (germline): MNHEY, SMNVEV (reference sequence). This CDR3 contains 15 residues. Here the CDR3 DNA reads TGTGCCAGCAGGGCTGAACAGGGGGCGCGTTATGGCTACACCTTC. Amino acid sequence: CASRAEQGARYGYTF.

The chain employs TRBV24-1 and TRBJ1-2, with TRBD1 matching 7 bases. Germline V gene sequence: CDR1 KGHDR, CDR2 SFDVKD. The CDR3 totals 12 residues. V trimming: 4 bases; J trimming: 13 bases; junction bases outside the gene matches: 8. CDR3 protein: CATSDRDRETTF. CDR3 DNA sequence: TGTGCCACCAGTGACCGCGACAGGGAGACCACCTTC.

The rearrangement uses TRBV19 and TRBJ1-5, with 7 bases that match TRBD1. With 2 bases clipped from V and 1 base from J, the junction kept 2 bases outside the gene matches. This CDR3 spans 15 amino acids. In germline, CDR1 is LNHDA, CDR2 SQIVND (reference sequence). Here the CDR3 DNA reads TGTGCCAGTAGTATACAACAGGGGAGCAATCAGCCCCAGCATTTT. Its translation: CASSIQQGSNQPQHF.

The chain employs TRBV18 and TRBJ2-7, with 8 bases matching TRBD1. J gave up 4 bases and V 9 bases, and 14 bases lay outside the gene matches. Germline CDR1 is KGHSH and CDR2 is LQKENI. The CDR3 length is 15 residues. The CDR3 loop reads CASSKAGTGDYEQYF. The DNA of the CDR3 is TGTGCCAGTTCCAAAGCCGGGACAGGAGATTACGAGCAGTACTTC.

DNA of the CDR3: TGTGCCATCAGCTTAGCGGGAGACACAGATACGCAGTATTTT. Translating gives CAISLAGDTDTQYF. The chain carries TRBV10-3 and TRBJ2-3; 9 nucleotides line up with TRBD2. CDR3 length: 14 residues. V was clipped by 6 bases and J by 2 bases; unmatched bases: 3. CDR1 ENHRY and CDR2 SYGVKD come from the germline V gene.

This chain uses TRBV19 with TRBJ1-2, with 8 positions matching TRBD1. The CDR3 extends over 13 amino acids. The germline V gene encodes CDR1 LNHDA and CDR2 SQIVND (reference sequence). Trimming cost V 5 bases and J 4 bases; bases outside gene matches: 3. CDR3 loop: CASSPGQGYGYTF. The CDR3 DNA reads TGTGCCAGTAGTCCCGGACAGGGCTATGGCTACACCTTC.

The chain carries TRBV19 and TRBJ2-7, with 9 bases matching TRBD1. V trimming: 5 bases; J trimming: 2 bases; junction bases outside the gene matches: 4. From germline, CDR1 is LNHDA and CDR2 SQIVND (reference sequence). CDR3 length equals 14 residues. This CDR3 reads CASSPRDRAYEQYF. In DNA, the CDR3 is TGTGCCAGTAGTCCCCGGGACAGGGCCTACGAGCAGTACTTC.

About this clone: The junction departs from germline at one end; a sequencing error may be responsible. V is TRBV28 and J is TRBJ2-1, with TRBD2 identical over 11 bases. The CDR3 runs 15 residues. Germline V CDR1 and CDR2: MDHEN, SYDVKM. CDR3 nucleotide sequence: TGTGCCAGCACTTTAGCGGGAGGGGACTACAATGAGCAGTTCTTC. It encodes CASTLAGGDYNEQFF.

The chain couples TRBV7-9 to TRBJ2-7; 9 bases map to TRBD1. The CDR3 contains 14 residues. Unmatched junction bases numbered 7, after V lost 5 bases and J lost 5 bases. CDR1 and CDR2 (germline): SEHNR, FQNEAQ (reference sequence). CDR3 nucleotide sequence: TGTGCCAGCAGCACCGGACAGGGGACCGACGAGCAGTACTTC. Encoded protein: CASSTGQGTDEQYF.

The chain has TRBV5-6 and TRBJ1-4; TRBD1 matches 9 bases. The CDR3 totals 17 residues. With V trimmed by 4 bases and J by 5 bases, 12 bases remained unmatched. Germline-derived CDR1 and CDR2 are SGHDT and YYEEEE. The CDR3 region is CASSLDRGFDLNEKLFF. CDR3 bases: TGTGCCAGCAGCCTAGACAGGGGGTTTGACTTAAATGAAAAACTGTTTTTT.

The genes are TRBV7-2 and TRBJ1-2; tentative D call: TRBD1 (6 bases). The CDR3 loop spans 13 amino acids. Trimming removed 5 bases at V and 5 bases at J, with 12 bases between. CDR1 SGHTA and CDR2 FQGNSA come from the germline V gene. CDR3 nucleotides: TGTGCCAGCAGCCTCCAGGGGCGGTATGGCTACACCTTC. This encodes CASSLQGRYGYTF.